The rows below give T cell receptor beta chains drawn from one sample of a study of early T cells in non-severe SARS-CoV-2 infection. In TCRdb, the 5' RACE reads were re-called with MiXCR into one record per CDR3 protein. Here the sample spans roughly 110,000 distinct CDR3 sequences, 11% being singletons. The sequenced sample consisted of whole blood. These receptor sequences come from an adult who was a healthcare worker with PCR-confirmed SARS-CoV-2 infection or an uninfected control (not recorded which). Each CDR3 is given with its conserved first and last residue. A D gene is named only where the DNA matches it firmly. A row's size may be missing; if present it is once, few, many or a size class.

J gene,D gene,clone size,V gene,CDR3 protein,CDR3 DNA
TRBJ2-4,TRBD2,many,TRBV28,CASSFPTSMGGKNIQYF,TGTGCCAGCAGTTTCCCGACTAGCATGGGAGGGAAAAACATTCAGTACTTC
TRBJ2-7,NA,many,TRBV28,CASSLAGHEQYF,TGTGCCAGCAGTTTGGCAGGGCACGAGCAGTACTTC
TRBJ1-1,NA,NA,TRBV7-9,CASSFRVGSNTEAFF,TGTGCCAGCAGCTTCAGGGTGGGGTCGAACACTGAAGCTTTCTTT
TRBJ2-4,TRBD2,many,TRBV14,CASSPTSGRLKNIQYF,TGTGCCAGCAGCCCCACTAGCGGGAGGTTAAAAAACATTCAGTACTTC
TRBJ1-5,NA,many,TRBV19,CASSIVPLNQPQHF,TGTGCCAGTAGTATAGTACCGCTCAATCAGCCCCAGCATTTT
TRBJ2-7,NA,many,TRBV20-1,CSASYSYEQYF,TGCAGTGCTTCCTATTCCTACGAGCAGTACTTC
TRBJ1-2,TRBD1,many,TRBV12-3/TRBV12-4,CASSLETGLYGYTF,TGTGCCAGCAGTTTAGAGACAGGGCTTTATGGCTACACCTTC
TRBJ2-1,NA,many,TRBV7-6,CASSFSVTNYNEQFF,TGTGCCAGCAGCTTCTCCGTCACGAACTACAATGAGCAGTTCTTC
TRBJ2-7,NA,many,TRBV12-3/TRBV12-4,CASSTRQTQYF,TGTGCCAGCAGTACCCGACAGACTCAGTACTTC
TRBJ2-2,NA,few,TRBV20-1,CSASTPLTGELFF,TGCAGTGCTAGCACTCCACTGACCGGGGAGCTGTTTTTT
TRBJ1-5,NA,few,TRBV4-1,CASSPPGQPQHF,TGCGCCAGCAGCCCCCCCGGCCAGCCCCAGCATTTT
TRBJ2-7,NA,NA,TRBV6-5,CASSRDKATYEQYF,TGTGCCAGCAGCCGGGACAAGGCTACCTACGAGCAGTACTTC
TRBJ1-1,NA,NA,TRBV20-1,CSASWEHTEAFF,TGCAGTGCTTCGTGGGAACACACTGAAGCTTTCTTT
TRBJ2-1,NA,NA,TRBV28,CASSSLDAPPNEQFF,TGTGCCAGCAGTAGCCTGGACGCGCCGCCCAATGAGCAGTTCTTC
TRBJ2-1,NA,few,TRBV4-1,CASSITRLVKGDEQFF,TGCGCCAGCAGTATAACCCGACTAGTTAAGGGTGATGAGCAGTTCTTC
TRBJ2-7,NA,many,TRBV7-9,CASSLVGGTFYEQYF,TGTGCCAGCAGCTTAGTGGGAGGAACCTTTTACGAGCAGTACTTC
TRBJ2-7,TRBD2,many,TRBV28,CASSPTLAGVYEQYF,TGTGCCAGCAGCCCCACGTTGGCGGGAGTATACGAGCAGTACTTC
TRBJ1-2,TRBD1,few,TRBV6-6,CASSPRQGLIYGYTF,TGTGCCAGCAGTCCCCGACAGGGGCTGATATATGGCTACACCTTC
TRBJ2-5,TRBD2,many,TRBV20-1,CSARGSGREETQYF,TGCAGTGCTAGAGGTAGCGGGAGGGAAGAGACCCAGTACTTC
TRBJ2-7,NA,NA,TRBV28,CASSFYGSGEQYF,TGTGCCAGCAGTTTCTACGGGTCTGGCGAGCAGTACTTC
TRBJ2-3,NA,many,TRBV24-1,CATRSGATDTQYF,TGTGCCACCAGAAGTGGAGCCACAGATACGCAGTATTTT
TRBJ2-7,NA,many,TRBV6-2/TRBV6-3,CASTIVGSSYEQYF,TGTGCCAGCACCATTGTAGGGAGCTCCTACGAGCAGTACTTC
TRBJ2-1,NA,NA,TRBV20-1,CSARDLHGYNEQFF,TGCAGTGCTAGAGATCTTCACGGGTACAATGAGCAGTTCTTC
TRBJ2-5,NA,few,TRBV29-1,CSVSRQETQYF,TGCAGCGTTTCCAGGCAAGAGACCCAGTACTTC
TRBJ2-1,TRBD1,NA,TRBV13,CASSSTGTGTNEQFF,TGTGCCAGCAGCTCTACCGGGACAGGGACCAATGAGCAGTTCTTC
TRBJ2-6,NA,many,TRBV5-1,CASSRNTGANVLTF,TGCGCCAGCAGCCGAAATACTGGGGCCAACGTCCTGACTTTC
TRBJ2-1,NA,many,TRBV30,CAWSNPNEQFF,TGTGCCTGGAGTAATCCCAATGAGCAGTTCTTC
TRBJ2-7,NA,few,TRBV19,CASSINLGGEQYF,TGTGCCAGTAGTATCAACCTCGGAGGAGAGCAGTACTTC
TRBJ1-1,NA,few,TRBV9,CASSVAEVGTEAFF,TGTGCCAGCAGCGTAGCGGAGGTTGGCACTGAAGCTTTCTTT
TRBJ2-1,TRBD2,many,TRBV7-9,CASSGSSGSEYNEQFF,TGTGCCAGCAGCGGATCTAGCGGGAGTGAATACAATGAGCAGTTCTTC
TRBJ2-1,TRBD2,few,TRBV5-1,CASSGNSGRVYNEQFF,TGCGCCAGCAGCGGAAATAGCGGGAGGGTCTACAATGAGCAGTTCTTC
TRBJ2-7,TRBD2,NA,TRBV7-6,CASSPAASGVAYEQYF,TGTGCCAGCAGCCCGGCGGCTAGCGGAGTTGCCTACGAGCAGTACTTC
TRBJ2-3,NA,few,TRBV10-1,CASGLSSTDTQYF,TGCGCCAGCGGGCTCTCAAGCACAGATACGCAGTATTTT
TRBJ2-1,TRBD2,few,TRBV12-3/TRBV12-4,CASRVGGSSYNEQFF,TGTGCCAGCAGAGTGGGCGGGAGCTCCTACAATGAGCAGTTCTTC
TRBJ2-7,TRBD1,few,TRBV27,CASSLRPGQGAERVYEQYF,TGTGCCAGCAGTTTAAGGCCGGGACAGGGGGCTGAAAGGGTGTACGAGCAGTACTTC
TRBJ2-3,NA,many,TRBV21-1,CASSKALSPNCTDTQYF,TGTGCCAGCAGCAAAGCGCTTTCACCGAATTGCACAGATACGCAGTATTTT
TRBJ2-1,TRBD2,many,TRBV7-2,CASSLSGGSYNEQFF,TGTGCCAGCAGCTTAAGCGGGGGCTCCTACAATGAGCAGTTCTTC
TRBJ2-7,NA,NA,TRBV7-9,CASSLVAVGWNEQYF,TGTGCCAGCAGCTTAGTGGCAGTGGGGTGGAACGAGCAGTACTTC
TRBJ2-2,NA,many,TRBV5-1,CASSLSGYTGELFF,TGCGCCAGCAGCTTGTCCGGGTACACCGGGGAGCTGTTTTTT
TRBJ2-3,NA,few,TRBV30,CAWNRVFDTQYF,TGTGCCTGGAACAGGGTTTTCGATACGCAGTATTTT
TRBJ2-1,TRBD2,NA,TRBV28,CASSSIAGAYNEQFF,TGTGCCAGCAGTTCAATAGCGGGAGCCTACAATGAGCAGTTCTTC
TRBJ2-2,NA,NA,TRBV4-3,CASSQDSRLAGELFF,TGCGCCAGCAGCCAAGACTCTCGGCTAGCCGGGGAGCTGTTTTTT
TRBJ2-7,NA,many,TRBV3-1,CASSRVLGAYEQYF,TGTGCCAGCAGCCGTGTGCTTGGCGCCTACGAGCAGTACTTC
TRBJ2-3,TRBD2,many,TRBV7-2,CASSSFGGRADTQYF,TGTGCCAGCAGCTCCTTCGGTGGGAGGGCAGATACGCAGTATTTT
TRBJ2-7,TRBD2,NA,TRBV29-1,CSVGLAAEQYF,TGCAGCGTCGGACTAGCAGCCGAGCAGTACTTC
TRBJ2-2,TRBD1,few,TRBV6-6,CAARDRANTGELFF,TGTGCCGCCCGGGACAGGGCCAACACCGGGGAGCTGTTTTTT
TRBJ2-1,TRBD2,few,TRBV12-3/TRBV12-4,CASSSLASGSQGQFF,TGTGCCAGCAGTTCGTTGGCTAGCGGGAGTCAAGGGCAGTTCTTC
TRBJ1-1,NA,NA,TRBV29-1,CSVVRDSGGAFF,TGCAGCGTTGTCCGAGATAGCGGGGGAGCTTTCTTT
TRBJ1-2,TRBD1,NA,TRBV12-3/TRBV12-4,CASSFTGGGYGYTF,TGTGCCAGCAGTTTTACAGGGGGAGGCTATGGCTACACCTTC
TRBJ1-2,TRBD1,NA,TRBV5-1,CASSEYAGGPNYGYTF,TGCGCCAGCAGCGAATATGCAGGGGGTCCTAACTATGGCTACACCTTC
TRBJ2-7,NA,few,TRBV7-9,CASSRDGGLYEQYF,TGTGCCAGCAGCCGGGACGGAGGATTATACGAGCAGTACTTC
TRBJ1-4,NA,many,TRBV2,CATRGQGRGKLFF,TGTGCCACTCGAGGCCAGGGTAGGGGAAAACTGTTTTTT
TRBJ2-3,NA,many,TRBV2,CASSEPPGTQYF,TGTGCCAGCAGTGAACCCCCTGGTACGCAGTATTTT
TRBJ1-1,NA,many,TRBV5-5,CASSLGQRVNTEAFF,TGTGCCAGCAGCTTGGGACAGAGGGTGAACACTGAAGCTTTCTTT